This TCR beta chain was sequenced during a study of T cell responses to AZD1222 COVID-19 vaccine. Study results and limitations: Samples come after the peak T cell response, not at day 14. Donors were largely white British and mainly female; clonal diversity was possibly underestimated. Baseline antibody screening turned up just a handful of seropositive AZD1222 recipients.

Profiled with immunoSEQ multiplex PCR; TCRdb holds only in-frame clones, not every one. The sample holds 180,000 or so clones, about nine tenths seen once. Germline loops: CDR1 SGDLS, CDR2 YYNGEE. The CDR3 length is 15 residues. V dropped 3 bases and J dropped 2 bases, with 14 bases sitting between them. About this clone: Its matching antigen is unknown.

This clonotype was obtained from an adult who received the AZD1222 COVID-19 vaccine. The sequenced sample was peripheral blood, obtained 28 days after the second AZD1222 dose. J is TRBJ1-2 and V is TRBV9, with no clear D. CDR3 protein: CASSDAGLENYGYTF. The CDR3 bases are TGTGCCAGCAGCGATGCGGGGTTAGAGAACTATGGCTACACCTTC.